Below, 27 T cell receptor beta chains from the same sample are listed, as sequenced in a study of persistence of HIV-infected CD4 T cells. These TCRs' antigens remain unknown. The stimulus was lysate of CMV-infected fibroblasts, 10 ug/mL. Responding CD4+ T cells were sorted by upregulation of both CD40 ligand and CD69. The libraries were made with immunoSEQ version 4 in survey mode. Using immunoSEQ multiplex PCR, the repertoire was profiled, and TCRdb retains in-frame clones only, with some absent. The table has approximately 19,000 clones, 65% seen once. The source material was CD4+ T cells sorted from PBMCs after roughly 18-hour stimulation, sampled from a patient who received antiretroviral therapy. The receptors shown here come from an adult woman with HIV who was CMV-seropositive.

This clone came up a few times. The V and J genes are TRBV6-6 and TRBJ2-2; D is undetermined. With 8 bases removed from V and 5 bases from J, the gap between germline ends came to 9 bases. The CDR3 runs to 12 residues. Germline V gene data show CDR1 as MNHNY and CDR2 as SVGAGI (reference sequence). The CDR3: CASRRDTGELFF. In nucleotides, the CDR3 is TGTGCCAGCCGGCGTGATACCGGGGAGCTGTTTTTT.

This chain links TRBV11-3 with TRBJ2-2; tentative D call: TRBD1 (6 bases). Trimming cost V 4 bases and J 0 bases, with 9 bases left between them. The CDR3 loop spans 15 amino acids. Germline V gives CDR1 SGHNT, CDR2 YENEEA. CDR3 loop: CASSWGQANTGELFF. The CDR3 bases are TGTGCCAGCAGCTGGGGGCAAGCGAACACCGGGGAGCTGTTTTTT.

This sequence joins TRBV10-3 and TRBJ1-4; perhaps TRBD1 as D (6 bases). This CDR3 has 13 amino acids. V was trimmed by 9 bases and J by 6 bases, leaving 14 bases between them. Germline CDR1 and CDR2: ENHRY and SYGVKD. CDR3 sequence: CAIARGGDEKLFF. Here the CDR3 DNA reads TGTGCCATTGCCAGGGGAGGGGATGAAAAACTGTTTTTT.

This clone was seen only a few times. The DNA of the CDR3 is TGTGCCAGCCGCCGGGGGACAGGGGGCATAGTAACTAATGAAAAACTGTTTTTT. Its protein is CASRRGTGGIVTNEKLFF. J is TRBJ1-4 and V is TRBV11-2; 12 nucleotides agree with TRBD1. The CDR3 is 18 residues long. Losses at the gene ends were 8 bases for V and 1 base for J; bases not matched to a gene: 11. Germline V CDR1 and CDR2: SGHAT, FQNNGV.

The gene calls are TRBV27 and TRBJ2-7; no definite D call. V lost 5 bases and J lost 3, with 11 bases in between. Germline V gene sequence: CDR1 MNHEY, CDR2 SMNVEV (reference sequence). CDR3 length equals 13 residues. CDR3 amino acids: CASSPTFGYEQYF. The CDR3 DNA reads as TGTGCCAGCAGTCCGACTTTTGGCTACGAGCAGTACTTC.

The genes are TRBV11-1 and TRBJ1-6; no firm D call. Germline V gives CDR1 SGHAT, CDR2 FQDESV (reference sequence). CDR3 size: 15 residues. V was pared by 1 base and J by 7 bases, with 11 bases between. The DNA of the CDR3 is TGTGCCAGCAGCTTAGACCCTTCAAGAAATTCACCCCTCCACTTT. As protein: CASSLDPSRNSPLHF.

V is TRBV7-2 and J is TRBJ2-7, with D tentatively TRBD2 (7 bases). The length of the CDR3 is 15 residues. Germline V gives CDR1 SGHTA, CDR2 FQGNSA. The germline V and J ends were trimmed by 2 bases and 4 bases, with 15 bases remaining between them. DNA for the CDR3: TGTGCCAGCAGCTTATCGGGGGGCCTAGGGTACGAGCAGTACTTC. Its translation is CASSLSGGLGYEQYF.

A few counts support this clone. The junction does not match germline at one end; this may be a read error. This chain links TRBV19 with TRBJ2-7; 9 positions agree with TRBD1. This CDR3 is built from 15 residues. Germline V CDR1 and CDR2: LNHDA, SQIVND (reference sequence). For the CDR3, the DNA is TGTGCCAGTAGTCTAGAACAGGGGGCGTACTACGAGCAGTACTTC. It specifies CASSLEQGAYYEQYF.

This clone was picked up one time. The chain links TRBV5-4 to TRBJ1-6; D not resolved. V lost 0 bases and J lost 9, with 10 bases in between. Germline V CDR1 and CDR2: SGHNT, YYREEE (reference sequence). The CDR3 has 14 amino acids. The CDR3 here is CASSLDDLRSPLHF. In nucleotides, the CDR3 is TGTGCCAGCAGCTTGGATGATCTCCGTTCACCCCTCCACTTT.

The V and J genes are TRBV2 and TRBJ1-1, with no clear D. CDR3 length: 11 amino acids. The germline gives CDR1 SNHLY, CDR2 FYNNEI. V lost 6 bases and J lost 8, with 10 bases in between. The CDR3 nucleotides read TGTGCCAGCAGCCCCGAGAGAGAAGCTTTCTTT. Translated: CASSPEREAFF.

CDR3 coding DNA: TGCACCAGCAGCCAAGATCAGGCTATCTACAATGAGCAGTTCTTC. This translates into CTSSQDQAIYNEQFF. The chain has TRBV1 and TRBJ2-1; no DNA check was done on the table's D call, TRBD1. TRBV1 is shown as a pseudogene. The CDR3 extends over 15 amino acids.

The chain has TRBV5-1 and TRBJ2-3, with 7 bases that match TRBD1. The CDR3 consists of 13 residues. Germline V gives CDR1 SGHRS, CDR2 YFSETQ. The V gene end was trimmed by 6 bases and the J gene end by 5 bases; junction bases not matched to a gene: 6. The CDR3 loop reads CASTEGAQDTQYF. Written as DNA, the CDR3 is TGCGCCAGCACCGAGGGGGCGCAAGATACGCAGTATTTT.

This clone was found once. The chain links TRBV28 to TRBJ1-2, with D hard to call. CDR1 is MDHEN, CDR2 SYDVKM, per germline. The CDR3 runs 14 residues. Trimming cost V 2 bases and J 5 bases, with 12 bases left between them. CDR3 sequence reads: CASSLVPAYYGYTF. CDR3 DNA: TGTGCCAGCAGTTTAGTCCCTGCATATTATGGCTACACCTTC.

By share, this clone ranks as medium-sized. The chain links TRBV3-1 (or the pseudogene TRBV3-2) to TRBJ1-2; D is possibly TRBD1 (5 bases). The germline V gene encodes CDR1 LGHDT and CDR2 YNNKEL (reference sequence). The CDR3 extends over 13 amino acids. The V end lost 1 base, the J end lost 4 bases, and 7 bases lay between the germline ends. CDR3 coding DNA: TGTGCCAGCAGCCAAGGAACAGGCTATGGCTACACCTTC. Translating it yields CASSQGTGYGYTF.

The chain recombines TRBV29-1 with TRBJ1-1; D gene uncertain. The V end was cut by 6 bases, the J end by 1 base, with 12 bases between. This CDR3 comprises 13 residues. Germline V CDR1 and CDR2: SQVTM, ANQGSEA. CDR3 region: CSVGLGGNTEAFF. Here the CDR3 DNA reads TGCAGCGTAGGGCTGGGAGGGAACACTGAAGCTTTCTTT.

The chain has TRBV10-3 and TRBJ1-1; 8 bases align to TRBD1. Germline lookup yields CDR1 ENHRY and CDR2 SYGVKD. Trimming took 6 bases from V and 0 from J; bases not matched to a gene: 6. The CDR3 sequence is 15 residues long. CDR3 nucleotides: TGTGCCATCAGAAAGACAGGGGAGCTGAACACTGAAGCTTTCTTT. Amino acids: CAIRKTGELNTEAFF.

V usage is TRBV7-3 and J usage is TRBJ2-2; 7 positions match TRBD2. CDR1 and CDR2 from the germline V gene are SGHTA and FQGTGA. CDR3 size: 15 residues. J gave up 6 bases and V 2 bases, and 6 bases lay outside the gene matches. CDR3 protein: CASSLGGGESGELFF. In nucleotides, the CDR3 is TGTGCCAGCAGCTTAGGCGGGGGAGAGTCCGGGGAGCTGTTTTTT.

The J gene is TRBJ2-2, the V gene TRBV14; TRBD2 might be the D (6 bases). Germline-derived CDR1 and CDR2 are SGHDN and FVKESK. The CDR3 is 16 amino acids. Trimming cost V 11 bases and J 0 bases, with 19 bases left between them. In DNA, the CDR3 is TGTGCCTCCAGCCTCTCCGGGACTCCGAACACCGGGGAGCTGTTTTTT. Amino acid sequence: CASSLSGTPNTGELFF.

The rearrangement links TRBV7-3 to TRBJ1-3, with 9 bases matching TRBD1. CDR1 SGHTA and CDR2 FQGTGA come from the germline V gene. CDR3 length: 15 residues. J lost 3 bases, V lost 6 bases, and 6 bases had no gene match. CDR3 DNA sequence: TGTGCCAGCAGACAAACAGGGGGCTTTGGAAACACCATATATTTT. Its translation is CASRQTGGFGNTIYF. Full variable domain (remainder filled in from reference TRBV7-3 and TRBJ1-3): GAGVSQTPSNKVTEKGKYVELRCDPISGHTALYWYRQSLGQGPEFLIYFQGTGAADDSGLPNDRFFAVRPEGSVSTLKIQRTERGDSAVYLCASRQTGGFGNTIYFGEGSWLTVV.

The chain is built from TRBV7-2 and TRBJ1-2; D remains unclear. This CDR3 has 14 amino acids. The V gene's germline CDR1 is SGHTA and CDR2 FQGNSA. V was cut by 1 base and J by 8 bases, with 14 bases left in between. The CDR3, as DNA: TGTGCCAGCAGCTTAGATGAGGTCCCCGGGGGCTACACCTTC. This codes for CASSLDEVPGGYTF.

The V gene is TRBV29-1, the J gene TRBJ2-2; D may match TRBD1 or TRBD2 (6 bases each). Trimming removed 4 bases at V and 2 bases at J, with 11 bases between. Germline CDR1 SQVTM, CDR2 ANQGSEA. This CDR3 contains 14 residues. The CDR3 protein is CSVGGTINTGELFF. The CDR3 DNA sequence: TGCAGCGTTGGCGGGACAATTAACACCGGGGAGCTGTTTTTT.

The chain links TRBV25-1 to TRBJ2-3; D uncertain. Trimming removed 3 bases at V and 2 bases at J, with 6 bases between. Germline V lookup: CDR1 MGHDK, CDR2 SYGVNS. This CDR3 comprises 13 residues. The CDR3 sequence: CASSDRYTDTQYF. The DNA for the CDR3 is TGTGCCAGCAGTGACCGATACACAGATACGCAGTATTTT. Variable domain in full (rest from reference TRBV25-1 and TRBJ2-3): EADIYQTPRYLVIGTGKKITLECSQTMGHDKMYWYQQDPGMELHLIHYSYGVNSTEKGDLSSESTVSRIRTEHFPLTLESARPSHTSQYLCASSDRYTDTQYFGPGTRLTVL.

This chain connects TRBV5-4 to TRBJ2-2; D is possibly TRBD1 (5 bases). V lost 0 bases and J lost 3, with 9 bases in between. The CDR3 is 15 residues long. The germline V gene encodes CDR1 SGHNT and CDR2 YYREEE (reference sequence). The CDR3 loop is CASSLGQGYTGELFF. The CDR3 DNA sequence: TGTGCCAGCAGCTTGGGCCAGGGATACACCGGGGAGCTGTTTTTT.

The DNA for the CDR3 is TGTGCCAGCAGTGACAGGGGGTATTCACCCCTCCACTTT. Translating gives CASSDRGYSPLHF. The chain is built from TRBV2 and TRBJ1-6; 7 bases map to TRBD1. The J segment lost 8 bases and the V segment lost 3 bases, leaving 1 base of the junction unmatched. This CDR3 has 13 residues. CDR1 and CDR2 from the germline V gene are SNHLY and FYNNEI.

The J gene is TRBJ2-7, the V gene TRBV6-1; 7 bases align to TRBD1. The trim removed 3 bases at V and 0 bases at J, leaving 2 bases unmatched. This CDR3 contains 14 residues. Germline assignment: CDR1 MNHNS and CDR2 SASEGT. The CDR3 region has the DNA TGTGCCAGCAGTGACCGGGACAGCTCCTACGAGCAGTACTTC. Translated: CASSDRDSSYEQYF.

CDR3 loop: CASSNAPGTGRVNTGELFF. Here the CDR3 DNA reads TGTGCCAGCAGCAACGCTCCCGGGACAGGGAGAGTGAACACCGGGGAGCTGTTTTTT. The J gene is TRBJ2-2, the V gene TRBV11-3, with 9 bases aligning to TRBD1. CDR3 length equals 19 residues. Germline lookup yields CDR1 SGHNT and CDR2 YENEEA. The V gene end was trimmed by 5 bases and the J gene end by 1 base; junction bases not matched to a gene: 14.

This chain connects TRBV5-1 to TRBJ1-4; a weak D match, TRBD1 (6 bases). The CDR3 extends over 15 amino acids. Deletions cut 2 bases from V and 6 bases from J, with 14 bases between. The germline CDR1 and CDR2 sequences are SGHRS and YFSETQ. The CDR3 DNA sequence: TGCGCCAGCAGCTTTTCCGGGGGGCGGGATGAAAAACTGTTTTTT. Translated: CASSFSGGRDEKLFF.